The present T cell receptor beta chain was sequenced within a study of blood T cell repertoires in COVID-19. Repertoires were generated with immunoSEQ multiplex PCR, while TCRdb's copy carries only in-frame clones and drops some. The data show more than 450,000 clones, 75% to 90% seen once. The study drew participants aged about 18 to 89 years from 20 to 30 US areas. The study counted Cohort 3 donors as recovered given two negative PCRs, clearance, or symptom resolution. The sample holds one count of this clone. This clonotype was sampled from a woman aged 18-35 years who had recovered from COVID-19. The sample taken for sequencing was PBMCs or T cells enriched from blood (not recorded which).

As DNA, the CDR3 is TGCGCCAGCAGCCCAACAACAGGGGAGGGGGCCAACGTCCTGACTTTC. Translation: CASSPTTGEGANVLTF. The V and J genes are TRBV5-1 and TRBJ2-6, with 7 bases identical to TRBD1. This CDR3 has 16 amino acids. V shed 4 bases, J shed 4 bases, and the junction held 8 bases outside the gene matches. Per the germline V gene, CDR1 is SGHRS and CDR2 is YFSETQ.